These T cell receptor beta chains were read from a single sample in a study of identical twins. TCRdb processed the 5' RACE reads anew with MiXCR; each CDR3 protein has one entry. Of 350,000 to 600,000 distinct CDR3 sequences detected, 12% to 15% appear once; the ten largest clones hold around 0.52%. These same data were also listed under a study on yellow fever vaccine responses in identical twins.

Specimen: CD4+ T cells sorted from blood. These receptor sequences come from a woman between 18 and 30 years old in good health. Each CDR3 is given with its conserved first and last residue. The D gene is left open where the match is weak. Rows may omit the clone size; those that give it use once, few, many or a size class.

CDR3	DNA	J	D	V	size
CASSTGLPSGTDTQYF	TGTGCCAGCAGTACGGGACTACCCTCCGGCACAGATACGCAGTATTTT	TRBJ2-3	TRBD2	TRBV12-3/TRBV12-4	many
CASSISGFGDEQYF	TGCGCCAGCAGTATTTCTGGGTTTGGGGACGAGCAGTACTTC	TRBJ2-7	NA	TRBV5-1	few
CASSYSRLTETQYF	TGTGCCAGCAGTTACTCGAGACTAACGGAGACCCAGTACTTC	TRBJ2-5	NA	TRBV6-5	NA
CSVDRDGGYEQYF	TGCAGCGTAGACCGGGACGGAGGCTACGAGCAGTACTTC	TRBJ2-7	NA	TRBV29-1	few
CASSSPGLAGGPVGLEQYF	TGTGCCAGCAGCTCCCCCGGACTAGCGGGGGGGCCAGTTGGATTGGAGCAGTACTTC	TRBJ2-7	TRBD2	TRBV11-2	few
CATAYYRDQETQYF	TGTGCCACCGCCTACTACAGGGACCAAGAGACCCAGTACTTC	TRBJ2-5	NA	TRBV18	NA
CSVAYGTGNTEAFF	TGCAGCGTTGCTTATGGTACAGGGAACACTGAAGCTTTCTTT	TRBJ1-1	NA	TRBV29-1	NA
CASSLGQGANEQYF	TGTGCCAGCAGTTTAGGGCAGGGGGCAAACGAGCAGTACTTC	TRBJ2-7	TRBD1	TRBV12-3/TRBV12-4	NA
CASAPAGGKGNEQFF	TGTGCCAGCGCCCCGGCGGGAGGGAAAGGGAATGAGCAGTTCTTC	TRBJ2-1	TRBD2	TRBV5-6	NA
CSASPPKASYNEQFF	TGCAGTGCTAGCCCCCCCAAAGCAAGCTACAATGAGCAGTTCTTC	TRBJ2-1	NA	TRBV20-1	NA
CASSSDRQETQYF	TGTGCCAGCAGTTCAGACAGGCAAGAGACCCAGTACTTC	TRBJ2-5	NA	TRBV28	many
CASSQVAGDYEQYF	TGCGCCAGCAGCCAAGTCGCAGGGGACTACGAGCAGTACTTC	TRBJ2-7	NA	TRBV4-3	NA
CASSPSDRKNIQYF	TGTGCCAGCAGTCCCTCGGACAGGAAAAACATTCAGTACTTC	TRBJ2-4	TRBD1	TRBV27	NA
CASSRRFGTGELFF	TGTGCCAGCAGTCGGCGGTTTGGCACCGGGGAGCTGTTTTTT	TRBJ2-2	NA	TRBV7-2	NA
CASSGLAGGSGEQFF	TGTGCCAGCAGTGGACTAGCGGGGGGGTCCGGTGAGCAGTTCTTC	TRBJ2-1	TRBD2	TRBV12-3/TRBV12-4	few
CAIRDAETQYF	TGTGCCATCAGAGATGCGGAGACCCAGTACTTC	TRBJ2-5	NA	TRBV10-3	few
CASSRRGMGNTEAFF	TGTGCCAGCTCTCGGAGAGGGATGGGGAACACTGAAGCTTTCTTT	TRBJ1-1	NA	TRBV6-2/TRBV6-3	NA
CSVLRHGTYGYTF	TGCAGCGTTTTAAGGCACGGGACCTATGGCTACACCTTC	TRBJ1-2	NA	TRBV29-1	few